This TCR beta chain was captured in a study of T-cell memory formation after mild COVID-19. Study results and caveats: Later expanders leaned toward CD4+, whereas clones contracting from day 15 to 85 were balanced CD4/CD8.

In this sample, this clonotype turned up a few times. Its antigen is still unknown. 5'RACE, which relied on constant-segment primers, yielded TCR alpha and TCR beta cDNA libraries carrying sample barcodes and UMIs. MiXCR, applied by TCRdb to the 5' RACE reads, yields one record per CDR3 protein. The sample includes about 290,000 distinct CDR3 sequences, 15% to 20% of them seen just once. The source material was PBMCs or a T cell subset sorted from them (not recorded which). This sequence originates from a man between 18 and 35 years old who had mild COVID-19 (a few samples of this study predate the infection). Cell type and time point are not known.

In DNA form, the CDR3 reads TGTGCCAGCAGCCCACGACAGTACGAGCAGTACTTC. As protein: CASSPRQYEQYF. The rearrangement links TRBV11-1 to TRBJ2-7; tentative D call: TRBD1 (5 bases). The ends were cut back, 5 bases at V and 4 bases at J, with 9 bases in the middle. There are 12 residues in the CDR3. The germline V gene encodes CDR1 SGHAT and CDR2 FQDESV (reference sequence).